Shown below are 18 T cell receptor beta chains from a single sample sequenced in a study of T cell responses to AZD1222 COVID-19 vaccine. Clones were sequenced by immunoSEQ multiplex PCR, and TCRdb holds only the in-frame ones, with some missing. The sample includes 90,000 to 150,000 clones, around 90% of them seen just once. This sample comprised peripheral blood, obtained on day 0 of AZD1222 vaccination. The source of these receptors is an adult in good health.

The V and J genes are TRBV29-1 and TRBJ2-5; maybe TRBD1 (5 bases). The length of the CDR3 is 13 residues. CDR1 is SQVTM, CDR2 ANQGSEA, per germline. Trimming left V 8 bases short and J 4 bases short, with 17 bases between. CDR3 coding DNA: TGCAGCCTAAGCAGTGGAGACAGAGAGACCCAGTACTTC. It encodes CSLSSGDRETQYF.

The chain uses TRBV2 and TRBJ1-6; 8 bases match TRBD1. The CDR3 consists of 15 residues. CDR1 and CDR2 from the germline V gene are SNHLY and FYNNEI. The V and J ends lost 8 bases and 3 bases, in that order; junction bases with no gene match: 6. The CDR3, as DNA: TGTGCCAGCGGCCCGGACAGGGACTATAATTCACCCCTCCACTTT. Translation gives CASGPDRDYNSPLHF.

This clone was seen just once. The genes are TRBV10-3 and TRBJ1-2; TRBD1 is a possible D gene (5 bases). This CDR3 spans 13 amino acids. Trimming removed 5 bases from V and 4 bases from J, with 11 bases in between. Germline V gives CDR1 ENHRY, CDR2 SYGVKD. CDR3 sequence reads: CAISPQDSYGYTF. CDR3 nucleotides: TGTGCCATCAGTCCACAGGATTCCTATGGCTACACCTTC.

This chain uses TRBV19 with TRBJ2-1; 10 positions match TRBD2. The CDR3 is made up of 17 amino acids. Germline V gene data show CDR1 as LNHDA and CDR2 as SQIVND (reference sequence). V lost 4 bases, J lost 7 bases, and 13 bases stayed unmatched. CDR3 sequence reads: CASSTARTSGDINEQFF. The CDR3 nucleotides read TGTGCCAGTAGTACTGCTAGGACTAGCGGTGATATAAATGAGCAGTTCTTC.

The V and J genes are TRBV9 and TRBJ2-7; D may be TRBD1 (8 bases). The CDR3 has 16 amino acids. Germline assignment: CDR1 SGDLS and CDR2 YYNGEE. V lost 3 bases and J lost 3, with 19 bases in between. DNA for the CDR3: TGTGCCAGCAGCGCTCCAGCGGGACAGGAGGGCTACGAGCAGTACTTC. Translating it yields CASSAPAGQEGYEQYF.

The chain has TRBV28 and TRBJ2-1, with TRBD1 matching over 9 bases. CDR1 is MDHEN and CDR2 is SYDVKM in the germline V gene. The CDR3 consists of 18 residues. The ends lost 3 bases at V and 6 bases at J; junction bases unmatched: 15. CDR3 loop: CASSFREPGTGIINEQFF. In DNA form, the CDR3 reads TGTGCCAGCAGTTTTAGGGAACCCGGGACAGGGATTATCAATGAGCAGTTCTTC.

CDR3 sequence: CAWSGEGGLGHTGELFF. The CDR3 coding sequence is TGTGCCTGGAGTGGGGAGGGGGGGCTCGGCCACACCGGGGAGCTGTTTTTT. The chain joins TRBV30 to TRBJ2-2; D might be TRBD2 (7 bases). Germline assignment: CDR1 GTSNPN and CDR2 SVGIG (reference sequence). Between the trimmed V and J ends, which lost 1 base and 3 bases, there was a span of 18 bases. This CDR3 is 17 amino acids long.

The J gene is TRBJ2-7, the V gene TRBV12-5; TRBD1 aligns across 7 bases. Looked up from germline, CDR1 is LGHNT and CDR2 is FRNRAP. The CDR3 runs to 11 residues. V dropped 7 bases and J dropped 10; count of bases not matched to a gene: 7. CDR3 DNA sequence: TGTGCTAGTGCGATCGGGACAGTTCAGTACTTC. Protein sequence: CASAIGTVQYF.

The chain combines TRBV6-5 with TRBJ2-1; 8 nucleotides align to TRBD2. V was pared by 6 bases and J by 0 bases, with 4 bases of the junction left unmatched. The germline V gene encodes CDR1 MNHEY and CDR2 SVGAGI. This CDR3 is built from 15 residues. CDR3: CASRFSGTSYNEQFF. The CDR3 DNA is TGTGCCAGCAGGTTTAGCGGGACCTCCTACAATGAGCAGTTCTTC.

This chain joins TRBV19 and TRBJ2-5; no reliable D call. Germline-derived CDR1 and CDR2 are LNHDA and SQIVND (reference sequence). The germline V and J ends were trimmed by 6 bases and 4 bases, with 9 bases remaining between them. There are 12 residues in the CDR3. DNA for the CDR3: TGTGCCAGTAGCGGTGTGGGAGAGACCCAGTACTTC. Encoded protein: CASSGVGETQYF.

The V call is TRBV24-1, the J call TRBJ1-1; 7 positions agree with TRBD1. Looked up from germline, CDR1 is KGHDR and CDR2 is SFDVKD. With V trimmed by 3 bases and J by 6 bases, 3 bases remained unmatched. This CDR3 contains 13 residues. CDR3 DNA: TGTGCCACCAGTGATCCCCAGGGGGCTGAAGCTTTCTTT. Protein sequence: CATSDPQGAEAFF.

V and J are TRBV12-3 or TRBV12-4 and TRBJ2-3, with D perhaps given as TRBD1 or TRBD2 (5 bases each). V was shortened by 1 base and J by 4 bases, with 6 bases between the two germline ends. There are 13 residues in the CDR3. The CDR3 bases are TGTGCCAGCAGTTTAGGGGACCCAGATACGCAGTATTTT. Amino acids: CASSLGDPDTQYF.

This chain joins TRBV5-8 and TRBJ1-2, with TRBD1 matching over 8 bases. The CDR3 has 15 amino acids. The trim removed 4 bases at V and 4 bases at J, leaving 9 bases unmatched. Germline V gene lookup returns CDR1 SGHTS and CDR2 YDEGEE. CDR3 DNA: TGTGCCAGCAGCCGAAACAGACAGGGGACCTATGGCTACACCTTC. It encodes CASSRNRQGTYGYTF.

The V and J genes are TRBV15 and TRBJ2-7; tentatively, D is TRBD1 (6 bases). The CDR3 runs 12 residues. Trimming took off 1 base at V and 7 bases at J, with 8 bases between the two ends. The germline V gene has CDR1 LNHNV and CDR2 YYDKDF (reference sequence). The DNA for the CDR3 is TGTGCCACCAGCAGAGCGGACAGTGAGCAGTACTTC. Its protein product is CATSRADSEQYF.

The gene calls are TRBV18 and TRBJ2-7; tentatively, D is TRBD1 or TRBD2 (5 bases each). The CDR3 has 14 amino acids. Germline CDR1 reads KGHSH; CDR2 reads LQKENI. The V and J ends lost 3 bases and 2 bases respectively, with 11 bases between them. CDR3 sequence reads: CASSPGTDAYEQYF. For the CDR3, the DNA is TGTGCCAGCTCACCCGGGACCGATGCCTACGAGCAGTACTTC.

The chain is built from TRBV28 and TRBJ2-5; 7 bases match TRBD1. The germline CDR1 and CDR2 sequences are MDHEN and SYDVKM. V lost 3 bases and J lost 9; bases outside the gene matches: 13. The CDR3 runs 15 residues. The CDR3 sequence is CASSFPGQTSGAQYF. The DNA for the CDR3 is TGTGCCAGCAGTTTTCCGGGACAGACCTCAGGGGCCCAGTACTTC.

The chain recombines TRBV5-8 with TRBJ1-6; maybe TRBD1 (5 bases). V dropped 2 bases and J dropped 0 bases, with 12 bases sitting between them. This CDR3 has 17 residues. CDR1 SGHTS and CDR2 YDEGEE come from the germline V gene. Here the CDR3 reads CASSLPDSSSYNSPLHF. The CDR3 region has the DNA TGTGCCAGCAGCTTACCCGACAGCAGCTCCTATAATTCACCCCTCCACTTT.

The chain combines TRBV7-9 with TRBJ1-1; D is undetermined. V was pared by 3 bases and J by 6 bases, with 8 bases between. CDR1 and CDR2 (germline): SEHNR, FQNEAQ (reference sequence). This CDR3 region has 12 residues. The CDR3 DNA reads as TGTGCCAGCAGCTTTGTCGAGGCTGAAGCTTTCTTT. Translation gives CASSFVEAEAFF.